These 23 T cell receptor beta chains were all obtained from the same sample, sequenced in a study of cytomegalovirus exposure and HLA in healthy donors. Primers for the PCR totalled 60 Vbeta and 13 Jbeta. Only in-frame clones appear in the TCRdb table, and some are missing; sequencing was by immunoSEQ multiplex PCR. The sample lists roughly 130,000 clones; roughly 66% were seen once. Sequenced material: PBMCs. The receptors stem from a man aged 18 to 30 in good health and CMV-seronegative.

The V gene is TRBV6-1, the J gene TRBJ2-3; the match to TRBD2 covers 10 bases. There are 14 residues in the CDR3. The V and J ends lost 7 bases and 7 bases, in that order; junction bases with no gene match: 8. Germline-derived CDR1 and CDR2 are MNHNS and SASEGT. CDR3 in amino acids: CASTTASGRYTQYF. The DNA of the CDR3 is TGTGCCAGCACGACGGCTAGCGGGAGATATACGCAGTATTTT.

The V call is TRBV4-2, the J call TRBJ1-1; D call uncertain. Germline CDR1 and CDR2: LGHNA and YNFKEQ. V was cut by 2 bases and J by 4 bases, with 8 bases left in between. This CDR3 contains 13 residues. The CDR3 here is CASSQREGTEAFF. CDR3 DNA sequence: TGTGCCAGCAGCCAAAGGGAGGGCACTGAAGCTTTCTTT.

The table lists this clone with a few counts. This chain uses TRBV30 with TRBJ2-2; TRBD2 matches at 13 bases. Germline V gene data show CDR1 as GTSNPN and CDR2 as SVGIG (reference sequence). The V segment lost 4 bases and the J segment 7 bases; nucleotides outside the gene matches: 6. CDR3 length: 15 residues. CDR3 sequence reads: CAWNRRTSGSGELFF. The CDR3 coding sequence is TGTGCCTGGAACCGCCGGACTAGCGGGAGCGGGGAGCTGTTTTTT.

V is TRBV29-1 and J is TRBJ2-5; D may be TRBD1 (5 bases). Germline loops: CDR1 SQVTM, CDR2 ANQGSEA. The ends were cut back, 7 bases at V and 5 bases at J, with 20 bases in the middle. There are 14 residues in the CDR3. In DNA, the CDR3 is TGCAGCGCTCAGGGCAGGGCCCTGGGGGAGACCCAGTACTTC. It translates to CSAQGRALGETQYF.

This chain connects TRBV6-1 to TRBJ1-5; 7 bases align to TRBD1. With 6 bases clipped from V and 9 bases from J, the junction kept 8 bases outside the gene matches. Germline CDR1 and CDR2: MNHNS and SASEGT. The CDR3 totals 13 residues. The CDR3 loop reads CASSGDSRWPQHF. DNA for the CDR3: TGTGCCAGCAGCGGGGACAGCCGTTGGCCCCAGCATTTT.

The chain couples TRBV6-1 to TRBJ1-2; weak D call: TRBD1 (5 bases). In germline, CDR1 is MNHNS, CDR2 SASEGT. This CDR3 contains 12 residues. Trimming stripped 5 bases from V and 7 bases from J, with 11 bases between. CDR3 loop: CASSQTGGGYTF. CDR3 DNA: TGTGCCAGCAGTCAAACGGGGGGTGGCTACACCTTC.

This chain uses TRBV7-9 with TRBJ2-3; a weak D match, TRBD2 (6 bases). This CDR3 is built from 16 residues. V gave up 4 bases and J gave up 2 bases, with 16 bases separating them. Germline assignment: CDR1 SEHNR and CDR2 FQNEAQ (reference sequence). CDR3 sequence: CASSYYPGLITDTQYF. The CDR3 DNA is TGTGCCAGCAGCTACTACCCGGGACTTATCACAGATACGCAGTATTTT.

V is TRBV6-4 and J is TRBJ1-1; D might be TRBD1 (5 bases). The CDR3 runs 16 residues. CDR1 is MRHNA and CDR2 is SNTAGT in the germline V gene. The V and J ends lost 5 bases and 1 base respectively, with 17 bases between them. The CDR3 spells CASSLIPTGWNTEAFF. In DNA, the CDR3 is TGTGCCAGCAGTCTAATCCCCACAGGATGGAACACTGAAGCTTTCTTT.

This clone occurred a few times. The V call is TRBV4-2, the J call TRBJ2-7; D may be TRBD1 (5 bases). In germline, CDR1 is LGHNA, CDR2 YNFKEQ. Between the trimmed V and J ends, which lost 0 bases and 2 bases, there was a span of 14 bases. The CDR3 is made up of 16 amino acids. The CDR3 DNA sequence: TGTGCCAGCAGCCAAGATAGTACAGGCCGAGCCTACGAGCAGTACTTC. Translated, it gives CASSQDSTGRAYEQYF.

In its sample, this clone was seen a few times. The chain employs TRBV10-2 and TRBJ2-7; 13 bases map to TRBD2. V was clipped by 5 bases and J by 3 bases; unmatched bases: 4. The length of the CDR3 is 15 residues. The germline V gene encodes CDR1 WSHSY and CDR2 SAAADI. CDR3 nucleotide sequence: TGCGCCAGCAGTTCGACTAGCGGGAGGATCTACGAGCAGTACTTC. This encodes CASSSTSGRIYEQYF.

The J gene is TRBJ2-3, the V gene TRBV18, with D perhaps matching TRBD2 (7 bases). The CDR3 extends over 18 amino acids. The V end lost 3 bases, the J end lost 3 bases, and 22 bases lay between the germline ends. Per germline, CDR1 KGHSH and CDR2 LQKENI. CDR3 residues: CASSPSTGTRGGTDTQYF. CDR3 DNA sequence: TGTGCCAGCTCACCTTCTACCGGGACACGGGGAGGGACAGATACGCAGTATTTT.

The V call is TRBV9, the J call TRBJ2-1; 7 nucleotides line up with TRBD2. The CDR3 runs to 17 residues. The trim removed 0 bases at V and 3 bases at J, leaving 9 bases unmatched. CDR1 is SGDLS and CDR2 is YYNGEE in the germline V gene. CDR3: CASSVERLAEIYNEQFF. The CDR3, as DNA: TGTGCCAGCAGCGTAGAGAGGCTAGCGGAGATCTACAATGAGCAGTTCTTC.

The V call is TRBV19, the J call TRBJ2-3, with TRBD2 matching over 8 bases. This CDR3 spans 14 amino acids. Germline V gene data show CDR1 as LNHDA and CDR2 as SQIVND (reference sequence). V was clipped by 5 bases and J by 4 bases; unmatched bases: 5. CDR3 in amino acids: CASSLGTRADTQYF. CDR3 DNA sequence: TGTGCCAGTAGTCTGGGGACTAGGGCAGATACGCAGTATTTT.

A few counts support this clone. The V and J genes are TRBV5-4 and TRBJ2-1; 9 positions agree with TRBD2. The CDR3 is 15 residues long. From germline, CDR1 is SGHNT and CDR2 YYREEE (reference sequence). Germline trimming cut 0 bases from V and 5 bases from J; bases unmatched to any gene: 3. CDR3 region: CASSLDSGSNNEQFF. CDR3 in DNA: TGTGCCAGCAGCTTGGATAGCGGGAGCAACAATGAGCAGTTCTTC.

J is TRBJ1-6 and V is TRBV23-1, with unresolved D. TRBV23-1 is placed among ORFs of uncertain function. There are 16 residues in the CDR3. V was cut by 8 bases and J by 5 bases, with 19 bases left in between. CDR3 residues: CASDPKTQEHNSPLHF. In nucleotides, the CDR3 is TGCGCCAGCGACCCAAAGACCCAGGAACATAATTCACCCCTCCACTTT.

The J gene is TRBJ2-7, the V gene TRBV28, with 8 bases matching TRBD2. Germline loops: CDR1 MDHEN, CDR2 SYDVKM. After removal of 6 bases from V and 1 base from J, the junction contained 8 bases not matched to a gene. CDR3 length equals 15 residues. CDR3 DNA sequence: TGTGCCAGCAGCACCACTAGCGGAGATTCCTACGAGCAGTACTTC. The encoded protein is CASSTTSGDSYEQYF.

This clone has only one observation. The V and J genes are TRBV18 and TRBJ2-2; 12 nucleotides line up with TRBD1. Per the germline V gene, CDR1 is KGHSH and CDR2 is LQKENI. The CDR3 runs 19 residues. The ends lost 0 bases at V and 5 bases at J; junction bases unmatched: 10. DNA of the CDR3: TGTGCCAGCTCACCACCACACAGACCGGGACAGGGGGCGACCGGGGAGCTGTTTTTT. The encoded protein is CASSPPHRPGQGATGELFF.

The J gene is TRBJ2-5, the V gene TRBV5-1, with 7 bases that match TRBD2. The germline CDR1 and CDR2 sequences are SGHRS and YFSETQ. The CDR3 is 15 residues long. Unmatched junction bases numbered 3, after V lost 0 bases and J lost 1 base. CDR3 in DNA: TGCGCCAGCAGCTTGGGGGACTACAGCCAAGAGACCCAGTACTTC. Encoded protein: CASSLGDYSQETQYF.

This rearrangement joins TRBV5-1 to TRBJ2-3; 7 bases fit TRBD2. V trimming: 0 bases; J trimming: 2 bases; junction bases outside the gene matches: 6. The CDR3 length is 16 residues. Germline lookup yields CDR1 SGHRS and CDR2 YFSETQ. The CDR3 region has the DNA TGCGCCAGCAGCTTGGCCGACGGGAGGCTCACAGATACGCAGTATTTT. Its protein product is CASSLADGRLTDTQYF.

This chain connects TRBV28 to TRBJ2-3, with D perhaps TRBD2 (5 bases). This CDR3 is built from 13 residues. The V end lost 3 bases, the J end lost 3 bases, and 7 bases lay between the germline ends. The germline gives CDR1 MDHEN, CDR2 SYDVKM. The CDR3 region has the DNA TGTGCCAGCAGTTTTCGGGGTACAGATACGCAGTATTTT. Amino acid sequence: CASSFRGTDTQYF.

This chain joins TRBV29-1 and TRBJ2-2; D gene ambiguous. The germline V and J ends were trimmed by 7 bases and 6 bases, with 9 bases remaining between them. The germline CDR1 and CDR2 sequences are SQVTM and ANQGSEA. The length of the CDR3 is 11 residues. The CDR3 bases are TGCAGCGGTAGCTGGGCCGGGGAGCTGTTTTTT. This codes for CSGSWAGELFF.

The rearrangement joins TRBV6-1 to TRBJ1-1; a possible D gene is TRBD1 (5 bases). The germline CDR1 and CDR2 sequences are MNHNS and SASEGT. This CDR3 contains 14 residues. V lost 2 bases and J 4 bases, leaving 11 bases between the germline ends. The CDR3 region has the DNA TGTGCCAGCAGTGAACGTGGGGGAGGCACTGAAGCTTTCTTT. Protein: CASSERGGGTEAFF.

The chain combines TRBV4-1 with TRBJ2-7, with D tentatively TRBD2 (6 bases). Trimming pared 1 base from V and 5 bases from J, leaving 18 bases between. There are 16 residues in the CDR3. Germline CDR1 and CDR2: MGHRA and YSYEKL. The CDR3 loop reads CASSQGRDPPRNEQYF. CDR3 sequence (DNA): TGCGCCAGCAGCCAAGGGAGGGATCCGCCGCGGAACGAGCAGTACTTC.